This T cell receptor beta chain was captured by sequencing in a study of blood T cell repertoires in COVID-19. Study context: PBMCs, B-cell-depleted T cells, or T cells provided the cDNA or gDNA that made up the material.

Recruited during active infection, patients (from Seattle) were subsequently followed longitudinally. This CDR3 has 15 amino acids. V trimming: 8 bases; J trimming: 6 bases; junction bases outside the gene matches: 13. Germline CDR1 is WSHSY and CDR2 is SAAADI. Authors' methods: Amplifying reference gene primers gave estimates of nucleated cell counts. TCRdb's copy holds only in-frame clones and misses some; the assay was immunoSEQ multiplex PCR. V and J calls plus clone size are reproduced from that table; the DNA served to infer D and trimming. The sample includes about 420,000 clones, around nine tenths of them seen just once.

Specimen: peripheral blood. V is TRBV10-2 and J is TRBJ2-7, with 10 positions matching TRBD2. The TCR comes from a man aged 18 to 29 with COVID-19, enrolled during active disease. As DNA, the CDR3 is TGCGCCAGCCTTGCTTTAGCGGGGGGCAAAGGCGAGCAGTACTTC. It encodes CASLALAGGKGEQYF.